A single sample is the source of the 2 T cell receptor beta chains below, sequenced in a study of regulatory T cells in long-lasting Graves disease. Arm-PCR with iRepertoire HTBI primers amplified the CDR3 regions for these TCR beta libraries. One entry per CDR3 protein, called by TCRdb with MiXCR from the multiplex PCR reads. This sample has about 540,000 distinct CDR3 sequences, with about 13% found just once. Stated time point: newly diagnosed GD, antithyroid drugs for less than 3 months. Extracted PBMC RNA gave rise to the TCR library. In addition, the sample was reused for a study of T cells in Graves' hyperthyroidism and ophthalmopathy.

The sequencing used peripheral blood mononuclear cells (PBMCs), collected at new diagnosis, from a patient treated with antithyroid drugs. Receptors originate from a young man with Graves disease.

This clonotype was observed many times. The chain uses TRBV5-1 and TRBJ2-7, with 8 bases identical to TRBD2. The trim removed 4 bases at V and 6 bases at J, leaving 9 bases unmatched. The CDR3 runs to 14 residues. Looked up from germline, CDR1 is SGHRS and CDR2 is YFSETQ. This CDR3 is CASSPPGLVFEQYF. The CDR3 bases are TGCGCCAGCAGCCCCCCGGGACTAGTCTTCGAGCAGTACTTC.

Many counts were recorded for this clonotype. The chain recombines TRBV12-3 or TRBV12-4 with TRBJ2-3, with D possibly TRBD1 on 5 matching bases. The V and J ends lost 5 bases and 4 bases respectively, with 10 bases between them. There are 13 residues in the CDR3. The CDR3 DNA reads TGTGCCAGCAGTCCCAGGGCCCCAGATACGCAGTATTTT. Translation: CASSPRAPDTQYF.